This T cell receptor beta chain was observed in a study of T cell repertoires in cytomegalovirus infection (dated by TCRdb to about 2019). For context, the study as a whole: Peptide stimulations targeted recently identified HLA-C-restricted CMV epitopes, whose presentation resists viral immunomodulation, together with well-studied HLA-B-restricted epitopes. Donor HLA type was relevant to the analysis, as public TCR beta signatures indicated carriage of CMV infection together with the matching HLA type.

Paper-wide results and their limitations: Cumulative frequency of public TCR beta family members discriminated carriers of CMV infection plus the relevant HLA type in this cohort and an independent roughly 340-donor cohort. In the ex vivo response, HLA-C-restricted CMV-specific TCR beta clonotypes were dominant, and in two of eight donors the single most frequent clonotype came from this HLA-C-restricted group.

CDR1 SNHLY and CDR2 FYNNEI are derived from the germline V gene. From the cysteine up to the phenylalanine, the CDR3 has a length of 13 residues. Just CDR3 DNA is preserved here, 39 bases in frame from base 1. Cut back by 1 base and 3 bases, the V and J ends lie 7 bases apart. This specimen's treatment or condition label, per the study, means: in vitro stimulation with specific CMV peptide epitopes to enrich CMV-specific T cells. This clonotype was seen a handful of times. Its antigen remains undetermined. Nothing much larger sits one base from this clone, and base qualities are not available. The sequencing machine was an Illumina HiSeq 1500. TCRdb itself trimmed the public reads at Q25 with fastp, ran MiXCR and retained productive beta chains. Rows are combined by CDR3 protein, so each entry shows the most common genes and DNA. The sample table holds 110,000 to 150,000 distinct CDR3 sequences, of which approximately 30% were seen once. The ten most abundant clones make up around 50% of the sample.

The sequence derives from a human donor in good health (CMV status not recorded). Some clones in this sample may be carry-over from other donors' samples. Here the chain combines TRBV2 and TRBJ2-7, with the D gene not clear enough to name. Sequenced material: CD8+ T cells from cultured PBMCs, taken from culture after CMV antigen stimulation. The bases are TGTGCCAGCAGTGAAGGGCAGATCTACGAGCAGTACTTC. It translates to CASSEGQIYEQYF.